This TCR beta chain is from a study of T cells in Graves' hyperthyroidism and ophthalmopathy. Graves' hyperthyroidism showing no ophthalmopathy progression within 18 months was considered stable. Using RNA transcripts as the source, TCR beta CDR3 regions were amplified. First-round RT-PCR of the TCR CDR3 relied on the HTBI primer set. Via MiXCR, TCRdb re-called the multiplex PCR reads, giving one row per CDR3 protein. This table has about 98,000 distinct CDR3 sequences, approximately 42% appearing once. V was cut by 5 bases and J by 3 bases, with 17 bases left in between. The germline V gene encodes CDR1 SEHNR and CDR2 FQNEAQ (reference sequence). CDR3 length: 15 residues.

The TCR was taken from a woman in her thirties with Graves' hyperthyroidism. Material: peripheral blood or thyroid tissue (not recorded which). The rearrangement links TRBV7-9 to TRBJ2-7, with D tentatively TRBD2 (5 bases). CDR3 nucleotide sequence: TGTGCCAGCAGCCCCAACGCGGAAGAGGGCTACGAGCAGTACTTC. Translated: CASSPNAEEGYEQYF.